Below, 18 T cell receptor beta chains from the same sample are listed, as sequenced in a study of T cell responses to AZD1222 COVID-19 vaccine. Repertoires were generated with immunoSEQ multiplex PCR, while TCRdb's copy carries only in-frame clones and drops some. The repertoire holds 90,000 to 95,000 clones, with about nine tenths as singletons. This material consisted of peripheral blood, taken on day 0 of AZD1222 vaccination. Receptor source: an adult in good health.

Only one count was recorded for this clone. The chain is built from TRBV12-3 or TRBV12-4 and TRBJ1-2; 8 bases fit TRBD1. With V trimmed by 5 bases and J by 7 bases, 6 bases remained unmatched. The CDR3 totals 13 residues. The CDR3 sequence: CASSIYQGAGYTF. As DNA, the CDR3 is TGTGCCAGCAGTATATACCAGGGGGCTGGCTACACCTTC.

The V gene is TRBV12-3 or TRBV12-4, the J gene TRBJ2-3; D call uncertain. This CDR3 contains 13 residues. With 1 base removed from V and 6 bases from J, the gap between germline ends came to 8 bases. The CDR3 sequence: CASSLGLEDTQYF. Here the CDR3 DNA reads TGTGCCAGCAGTTTAGGGCTTGAGGATACGCAGTATTTT.

The chain couples TRBV2 to TRBJ1-3; possibly TRBD1 for D (5 bases). The CDR3 is 14 amino acids. The germline V gene encodes CDR1 SNHLY and CDR2 FYNNEI. V was cut by 6 bases and J by 6 bases, with 15 bases left in between. The CDR3: CASRGVAGKNTIYF. The CDR3 bases are TGTGCCAGCAGGGGGGTGGCAGGGAAAAACACCATATATTTT.

This clone has only a few counts. The chain joins TRBV6-4 to TRBJ1-1; D is unclear. CDR3 length: 13 amino acids. Trimming removed 6 bases from V and 0 bases from J, with 8 bases in between. Per germline, CDR1 MRHNA and CDR2 SNTAGT. CDR3 DNA: TGTGCCAGCAGCAGCAGGATGAACACTGAAGCTTTCTTT. Its protein product is CASSSRMNTEAFF.

The chain carries TRBV2 and TRBJ2-7; 7 nucleotides align to TRBD2. The V segment lost 8 bases and the J segment 4 bases; nucleotides outside the gene matches: 8. The germline gives CDR1 SNHLY, CDR2 FYNNEI. The CDR3 sequence is 13 residues long. CDR3 amino acids: CASHGLDHYEQYF. The DNA of the CDR3 is TGTGCCAGCCACGGACTAGATCATTACGAGCAGTACTTC.

The CDR3 DNA reads TGTGCCAGCAGCTTTGGCCTGGGGTGGAACTCAGATACGCAGTATTTT. As protein: CASSFGLGWNSDTQYF. This sequence joins TRBV7-6 and TRBJ2-3; no reliable D call. Germline values: CDR1 SGHVS, CDR2 FNYEAQ. The CDR3 runs 16 residues. Trimming removed 3 bases at V and 4 bases at J, with 17 bases between.

This sequence joins TRBV6-5 and TRBJ2-7; 10 positions agree with TRBD1. Germline CDR1 MNHEY, CDR2 SVGAGI. This CDR3 has 15 amino acids. V lost 10 bases, J lost 3 bases, and 12 bases stayed unmatched. DNA for the CDR3: TGTGCCACCAATCGAGAATGGACAGGGGGCTACGAGCAGTACTTC. This encodes CATNREWTGGYEQYF.

V gene TRBV9 combines with J gene TRBJ2-3; 7 nucleotides align to TRBD2. Germline CDR1 is SGDLS and CDR2 is YYNGEE. V trimming: 0 bases; J trimming: 5 bases; junction bases outside the gene matches: 3. CDR3 length: 14 residues. CDR3 sequence reads: CASSVVPGGDTQYF. The CDR3 bases are TGTGCCAGCAGCGTAGTCCCGGGGGGAGATACGCAGTATTTT.

V is TRBV19 and J is TRBJ2-3, with D perhaps TRBD1 (6 bases). Between the trimmed V and J ends, which lost 4 bases and 0 bases, there was a span of 20 bases. Germline CDR1 and CDR2: LNHDA and SQIVND (reference sequence). The CDR3 extends over 18 amino acids. The CDR3 bases are TGTGCCAGTAGTACTAACAGGGCCTTCTCTACTAGCACAGATACGCAGTATTTT. The encoded protein is CASSTNRAFSTSTDTQYF.

CDR3 loop: CASSQERVDYEQYF. CDR3 nucleotide sequence: TGTGCCAGCAGCCAAGAAAGAGTTGACTACGAGCAGTACTTC. The chain employs TRBV4-2 and TRBJ2-7, with D hard to call. CDR1 and CDR2 (germline): LGHNA, YNFKEQ. This CDR3 is built from 14 residues. V gave up 0 bases and J gave up 3 bases, with 9 bases separating them.

The CDR3 DNA is TGTGCCAGCAGCGTAGCTGGGGAACAGCCCCAGCATTTT. As protein: CASSVAGEQPQHF. This chain joins TRBV9 and TRBJ1-5; D gene unclear. This CDR3 is built from 13 residues. V lost 0 bases and J lost 7, with 8 bases in between. Germline V gene data show CDR1 as SGDLS and CDR2 as YYNGEE.

This chain connects TRBV4-2 to TRBJ2-3; D assignment may be TRBD1 or TRBD2 (6 bases each). Germline CDR1 reads LGHNA; CDR2 reads YNFKEQ. Trimming left V 1 base short and J 1 base short, with 9 bases between. There are 15 residues in the CDR3. CDR3 amino acids: CASSQAGARTDTQYF. DNA of the CDR3: TGTGCCAGCAGCCAAGCGGGGGCCCGCACAGATACGCAGTATTTT.

V gene TRBV13 combines with J gene TRBJ2-3; D ambiguous. V lost 0 bases, J lost 1 base, and 11 bases lay in between. Per germline, CDR1 PRHDT and CDR2 FYEKMQ (reference sequence). The CDR3 contains 16 residues. The CDR3 DNA follows: TGTGCCAGCAGCTTAGGACAGATGATGGGCACAGATACGCAGTATTTT. This translates into CASSLGQMMGTDTQYF.

The chain recombines TRBV4-3 with TRBJ2-1, with D unresolved. The germline V gene has CDR1 LGHNA and CDR2 YSLEER. There are 13 residues in the CDR3. V was pared by 5 bases and J by 5 bases, with 10 bases between. CDR3: CASSTLAHNEQFF. CDR3 nucleotides: TGCGCCAGCAGCACCCTCGCGCACAATGAGCAGTTCTTC.

The chain combines TRBV6-5 with TRBJ1-4; maybe TRBD1 (6 bases). CDR1 MNHEY and CDR2 SVGAGI come from the germline V gene. V gave up 6 bases and J gave up 8 bases, with 16 bases separating them. This CDR3 comprises 14 residues. Written as DNA, the CDR3 is TGTGCCAGCAGCACAGGAAACCAGGGGGAAAAACTGTTTTTT. It is translated as CASSTGNQGEKLFF.

The chain carries TRBV19 and TRBJ1-5, with 7 bases aligning to TRBD1. CDR1 and CDR2 from the germline V gene are LNHDA and SQIVND (reference sequence). The CDR3 runs 15 residues. Trimming took 5 bases from V and 5 from J; bases not matched to a gene: 9. The CDR3 reads CASSGKGGRDQPQHF. The CDR3 DNA is TGTGCCAGTAGTGGGAAAGGGGGCAGGGATCAGCCCCAGCATTTT.

This sequence joins TRBV27 and TRBJ1-3; D ambiguous. Per the germline V gene, CDR1 is MNHEY and CDR2 is SMNVEV (reference sequence). The CDR3 length is 16 residues. The V end lost 8 bases, the J end lost 0 bases, and 17 bases lay between the germline ends. The CDR3 DNA follows: TGTGCCAGCGGCGCCCGACAATTCGACTCTGGAAACACCATATATTTT. This translates into CASGARQFDSGNTIYF.

This chain connects TRBV19 to TRBJ1-2; D is ambiguous. From germline, CDR1 is LNHDA and CDR2 SQIVND (reference sequence). The CDR3 is made up of 15 amino acids. Trimming shortened V by 3 bases and J by 3 bases, and 14 bases separated the two germline ends. DNA of the CDR3: TGTGCCAGTAGTATTGAAGGACGTTCGCACTATGGCTACACCTTC. Protein sequence: CASSIEGRSHYGYTF.